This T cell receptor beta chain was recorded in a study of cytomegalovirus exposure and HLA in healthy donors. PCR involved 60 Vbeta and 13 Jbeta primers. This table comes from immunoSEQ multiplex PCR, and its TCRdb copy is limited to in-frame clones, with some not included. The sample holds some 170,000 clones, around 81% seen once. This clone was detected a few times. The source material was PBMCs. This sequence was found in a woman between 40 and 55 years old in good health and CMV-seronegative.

CDR3 sequence reads: CASSRREKETQYF. The DNA of the CDR3 is TGTGCCAGCAGTCGCCGGGAGAAAGAGACCCAGTACTTC. J is TRBJ2-5 and V is TRBV27; D perhaps matches TRBD2 (6 bases). Germline loops: CDR1 MNHEY, CDR2 SMNVEV (reference sequence). Trimming stripped 5 bases from V and 3 bases from J, with 10 bases between. This CDR3 contains 13 residues.